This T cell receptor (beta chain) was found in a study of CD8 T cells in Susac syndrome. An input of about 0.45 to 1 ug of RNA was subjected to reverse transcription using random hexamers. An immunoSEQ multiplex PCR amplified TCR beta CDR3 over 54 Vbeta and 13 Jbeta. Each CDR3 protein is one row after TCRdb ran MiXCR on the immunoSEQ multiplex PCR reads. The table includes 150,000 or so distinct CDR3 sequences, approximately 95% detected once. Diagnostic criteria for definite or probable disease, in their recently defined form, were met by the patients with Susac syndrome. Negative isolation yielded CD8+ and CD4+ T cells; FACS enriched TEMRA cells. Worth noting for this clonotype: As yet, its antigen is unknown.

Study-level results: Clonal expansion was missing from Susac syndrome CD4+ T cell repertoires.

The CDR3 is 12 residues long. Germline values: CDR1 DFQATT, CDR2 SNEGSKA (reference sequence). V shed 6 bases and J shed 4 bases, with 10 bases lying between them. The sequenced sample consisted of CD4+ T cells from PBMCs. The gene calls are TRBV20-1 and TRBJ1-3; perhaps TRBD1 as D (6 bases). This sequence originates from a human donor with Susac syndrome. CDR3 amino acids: CSASTGGNTIYF. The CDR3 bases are TGCAGTGCGTCCACAGGGGGAAACACCATATATTTT.